These 3 T cell receptor beta chains originate from one sample sequenced in a study of graft-versus-host responses after intestinal transplantation. The antigens these receptors bind are not known. Produced via immunoSEQ multiplex PCR; TCRdb's table is partial and in-frame only. Here the sample spans over 100,000 clones, over 85% being singletons. The source was unstimulated CD4+ T cells sorted from spleen or lymph node cells, collected before transplant. These receptors all stem from a human donor who was the organ donor for an intestinal transplant.

In regard to this clone: The same CDR3 also results from other DNA sequences found in this sample. In nucleotides, the CDR3 is TGTGCCAGCAGTGGGGACGGGAACTATGGCTACACCTTC. Protein sequence: CASSGDGNYGYTF. The chain carries TRBV2 and TRBJ1-2, with D possibly TRBD1 on 5 matching bases. V shed 4 bases and J shed 2 bases, with 8 bases lying between them. Per germline, CDR1 SNHLY and CDR2 FYNNEI. The CDR3 is 13 residues long. Combining the CDR3 with reference TRBV2 and TRBJ1-2 gives the whole variable domain EPEVTQTPSHQVTQMGQEVILRCVPISNHLYFYWYRQILGQKVEFLVSFYNNEISEKSEIFDDQFSVERPDGSNFTLKIRSTKLEDSAMYFCASSGDGNYGYTFGSGTRLTVV.

On this clone itself: One end of the junction is discordant with germline, which a read error may explain. This chain uses TRBV19 with TRBJ2-3, with D perhaps TRBD2 (6 bases). The CDR3 spans 15 residues. Germline loops: CDR1 LNHDA, CDR2 SQIVND (reference sequence). The CDR3 DNA is TGTGCCAGTAGTACAACGTTTACTAGCACAGGTACGCAGTATTTT. Its translation: CASSTTFTSTGTQYF.

This chain uses TRBV9 with TRBJ2-2, with 12 bases aligning to TRBD2. Germline-derived CDR1 and CDR2 are SGDLS and YYNGEE. V dropped 3 bases and J dropped 8; count of bases not matched to a gene: 5. There are 15 residues in the CDR3. The CDR3 spells CASSARLAGAGELFF. In nucleotides, the CDR3 is TGTGCCAGCAGCGCCAGACTAGCGGGAGCTGGGGAGCTGTTTTTT.